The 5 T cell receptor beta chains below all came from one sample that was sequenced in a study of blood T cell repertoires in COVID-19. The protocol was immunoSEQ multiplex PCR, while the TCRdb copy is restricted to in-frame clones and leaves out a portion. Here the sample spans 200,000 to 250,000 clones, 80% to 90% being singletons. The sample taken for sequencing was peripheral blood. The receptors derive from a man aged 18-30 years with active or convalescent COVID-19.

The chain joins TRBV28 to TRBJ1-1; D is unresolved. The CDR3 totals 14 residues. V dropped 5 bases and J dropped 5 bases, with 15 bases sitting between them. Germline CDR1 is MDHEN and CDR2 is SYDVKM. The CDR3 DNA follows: TGTGCCAGCAGTCCAACAGTTTCGACAACTGAAGCTTTCTTT. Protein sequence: CASSPTVSTTEAFF. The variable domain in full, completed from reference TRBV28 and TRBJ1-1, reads DVKVTQSSRYLVKRTGEKVFLECVQDMDHENMFWYRQDPGLGLRLIYFSYDVKMKEKGDIPEGYSVSREKKERFSLILESASTNQTSMYLCASSPTVSTTEAFFGQGTRLTVV.

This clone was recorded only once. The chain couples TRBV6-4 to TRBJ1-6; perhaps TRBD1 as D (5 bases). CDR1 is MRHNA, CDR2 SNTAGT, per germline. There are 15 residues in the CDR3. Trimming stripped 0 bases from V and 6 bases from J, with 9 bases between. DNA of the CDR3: TGTGCCAGCAGTGACTCGATGGGGGGTAATTCACCCCTCCACTTT. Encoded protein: CASSDSMGGNSPLHF.

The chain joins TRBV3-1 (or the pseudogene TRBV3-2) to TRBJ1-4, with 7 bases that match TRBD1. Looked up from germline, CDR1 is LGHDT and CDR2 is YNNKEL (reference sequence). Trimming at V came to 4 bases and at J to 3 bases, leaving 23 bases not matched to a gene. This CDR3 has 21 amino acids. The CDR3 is CASSLGRPGQNFGGPNEKLFF. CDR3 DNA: TGTGCCAGCAGCCTAGGCAGGCCGGGACAGAACTTCGGAGGTCCTAATGAAAAACTGTTTTTT.

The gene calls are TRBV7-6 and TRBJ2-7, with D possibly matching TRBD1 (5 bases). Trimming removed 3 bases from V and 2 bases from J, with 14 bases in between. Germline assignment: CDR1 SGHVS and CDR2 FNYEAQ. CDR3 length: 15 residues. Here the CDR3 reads CASSLGQLRAYEQYF. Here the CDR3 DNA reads TGTGCCAGCAGCTTGGGGCAACTACGGGCCTACGAGCAGTACTTC.

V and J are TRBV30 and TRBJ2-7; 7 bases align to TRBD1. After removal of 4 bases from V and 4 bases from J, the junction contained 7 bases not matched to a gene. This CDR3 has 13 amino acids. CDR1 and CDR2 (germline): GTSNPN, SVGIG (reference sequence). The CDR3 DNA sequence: TGTGCCTGGATTTCGGGACAGAGTTACGAGCAGTACTTC. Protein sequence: CAWISGQSYEQYF.